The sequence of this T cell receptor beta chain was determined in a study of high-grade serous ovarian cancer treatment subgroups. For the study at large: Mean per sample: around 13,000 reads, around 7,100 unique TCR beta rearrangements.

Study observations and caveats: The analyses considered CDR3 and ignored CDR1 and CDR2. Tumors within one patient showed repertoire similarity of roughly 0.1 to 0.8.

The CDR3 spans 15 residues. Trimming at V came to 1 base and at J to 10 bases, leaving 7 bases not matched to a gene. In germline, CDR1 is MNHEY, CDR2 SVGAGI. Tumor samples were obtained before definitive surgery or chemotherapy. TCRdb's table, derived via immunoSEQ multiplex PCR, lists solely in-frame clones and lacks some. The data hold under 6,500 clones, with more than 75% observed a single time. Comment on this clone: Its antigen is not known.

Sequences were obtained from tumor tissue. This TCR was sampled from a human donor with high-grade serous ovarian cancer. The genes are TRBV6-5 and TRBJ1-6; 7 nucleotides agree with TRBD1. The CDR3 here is CASSYLTGSTSPLHF. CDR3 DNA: TGTGCCAGCAGTTACTTGACAGGGTCTACCTCACCCCTCCACTTT.